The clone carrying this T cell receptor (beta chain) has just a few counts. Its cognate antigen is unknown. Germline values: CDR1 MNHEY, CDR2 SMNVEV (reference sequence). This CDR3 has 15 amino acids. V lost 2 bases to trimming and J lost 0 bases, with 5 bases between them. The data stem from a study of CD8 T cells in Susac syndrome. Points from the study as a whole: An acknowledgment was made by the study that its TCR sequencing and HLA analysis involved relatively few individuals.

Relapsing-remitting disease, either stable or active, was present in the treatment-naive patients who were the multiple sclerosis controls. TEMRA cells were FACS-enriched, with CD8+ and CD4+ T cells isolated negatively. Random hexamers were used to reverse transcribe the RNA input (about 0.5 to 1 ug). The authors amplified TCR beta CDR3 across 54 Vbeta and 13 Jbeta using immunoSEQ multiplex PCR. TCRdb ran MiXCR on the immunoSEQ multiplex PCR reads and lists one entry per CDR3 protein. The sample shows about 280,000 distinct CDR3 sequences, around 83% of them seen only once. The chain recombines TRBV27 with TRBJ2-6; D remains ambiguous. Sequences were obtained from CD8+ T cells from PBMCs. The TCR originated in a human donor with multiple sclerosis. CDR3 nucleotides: TGTGCCAGCAGTTTACGTAGCTCTGGGGCCAACGTCCTGACTTTC. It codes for CASSLRSSGANVLTF.